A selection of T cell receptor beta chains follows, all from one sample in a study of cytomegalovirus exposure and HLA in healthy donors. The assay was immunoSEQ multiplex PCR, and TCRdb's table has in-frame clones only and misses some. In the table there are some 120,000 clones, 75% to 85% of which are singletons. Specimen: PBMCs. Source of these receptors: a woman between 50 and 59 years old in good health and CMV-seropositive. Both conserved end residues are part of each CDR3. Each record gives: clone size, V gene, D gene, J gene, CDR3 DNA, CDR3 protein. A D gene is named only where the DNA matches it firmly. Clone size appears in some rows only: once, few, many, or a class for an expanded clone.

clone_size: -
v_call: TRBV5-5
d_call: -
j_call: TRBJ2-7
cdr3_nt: TGTGCCAGCAGCCGGGCGGGACTCCCCATTTACGAGCAGTACTTC
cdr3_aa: CASSRAGLPIYEQYF

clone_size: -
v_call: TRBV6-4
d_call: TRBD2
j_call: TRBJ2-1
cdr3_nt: TGTGCCAGCACCACTAGCGGGAATCACAATGAGCAGTTCTTC
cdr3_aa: CASTTSGNHNEQFF

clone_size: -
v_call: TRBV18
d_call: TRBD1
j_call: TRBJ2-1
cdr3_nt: TGTGCCAGCTCACCATCGGACCGGACAGGGAAAGGCTACAATGAGCAGTTCTTC
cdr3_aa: CASSPSDRTGKGYNEQFF

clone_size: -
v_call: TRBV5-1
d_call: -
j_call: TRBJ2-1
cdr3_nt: TGCGCCAGCAGCTCTGAGGTCGATGGGGGGGCTGAAGAGCAGTTCTTC
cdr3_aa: CASSSEVDGGAEEQFF

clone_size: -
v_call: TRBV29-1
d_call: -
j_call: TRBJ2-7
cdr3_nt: TGCAGCGTCAAGGACAGAGAGTCCTACGAGCAGTACTTC
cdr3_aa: CSVKDRESYEQYF

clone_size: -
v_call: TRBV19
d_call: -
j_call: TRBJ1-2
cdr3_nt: TGTGCCAGTAGCCGCGGGAACTATGGCTACACCTTC
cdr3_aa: CASSRGNYGYTF

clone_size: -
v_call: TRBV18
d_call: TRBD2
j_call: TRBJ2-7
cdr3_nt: TGTGCCAGCTCACCAGGACTAGCGGGAGGCGAGCAGTACTTC
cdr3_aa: CASSPGLAGGEQYF

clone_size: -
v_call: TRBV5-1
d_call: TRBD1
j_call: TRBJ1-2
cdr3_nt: TGCGCCAGCAGCTTGTACGAGGGGGCGCGAAATGGATATGGCTACACCTTC
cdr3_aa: CASSLYEGARNGYGYTF

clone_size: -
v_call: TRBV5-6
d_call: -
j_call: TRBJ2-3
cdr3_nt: TGTGCCAGCATGTGGGGGGGCACAGATACGCAGTATTTT
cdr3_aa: CASMWGGTDTQYF

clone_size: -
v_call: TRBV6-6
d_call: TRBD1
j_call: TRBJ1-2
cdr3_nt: TGTGCCAGCAACCCGGGACAGGGGTCTGGCTACACCTTC
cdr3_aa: CASNPGQGSGYTF

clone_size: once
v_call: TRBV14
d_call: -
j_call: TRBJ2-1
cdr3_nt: TGTGCCAGCAGCCAAGTACGCGCGGATAACTCCTACAATGAGCAGTTCTTC
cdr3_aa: CASSQVRADNSYNEQFF

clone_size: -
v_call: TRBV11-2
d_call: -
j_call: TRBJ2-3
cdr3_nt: TGTGCCAGCAGCTCGGGGGTAGAGATCCGCACAGATACGCAGTATTTT
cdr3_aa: CASSSGVEIRTDTQYF

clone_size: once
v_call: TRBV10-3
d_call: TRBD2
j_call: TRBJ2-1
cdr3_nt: TGTGCCATCCTAGCGGGAGACGCCAATGAGCAGTTCTTC
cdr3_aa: CAILAGDANEQFF

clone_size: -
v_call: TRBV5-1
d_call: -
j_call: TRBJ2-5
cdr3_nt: TGCGCCAGCAGCTGGCCTTTAAAACAAGAGACCCAGTACTTC
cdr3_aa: CASSWPLKQETQYF

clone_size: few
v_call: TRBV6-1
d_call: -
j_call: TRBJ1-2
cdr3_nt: TGTGCCAGCAGTGAAGGAGGAGGGGCCCTGGGCTACTATGGCTACACCTTC
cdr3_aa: CASSEGGGALGYYGYTF

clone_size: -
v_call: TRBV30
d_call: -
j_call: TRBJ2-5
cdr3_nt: TGTGCCTGGAGTGTAGGGGGGGGTGGAGAGACCCAGTACTTC
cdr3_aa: CAWSVGGGGETQYF

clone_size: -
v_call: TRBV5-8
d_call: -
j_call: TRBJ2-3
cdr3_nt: TGTGCCAGCCTTAGGGGGGGAAACACAGATACGCAGTATTTT
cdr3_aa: CASLRGGNTDTQYF

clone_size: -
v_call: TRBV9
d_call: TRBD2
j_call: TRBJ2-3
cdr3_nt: TGTGCCAGCAGCGTAGGGCTAGCGGGTACAGATACGCAGTATTTT
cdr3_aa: CASSVGLAGTDTQYF

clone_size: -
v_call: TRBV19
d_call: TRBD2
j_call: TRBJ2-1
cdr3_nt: TGTGCCAGCACGGGACTAGGCTCTCTAAATGAGCAGTTCTTC
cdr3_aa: CASTGLGSLNEQFF

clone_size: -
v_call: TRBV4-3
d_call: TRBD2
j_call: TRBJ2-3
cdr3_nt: TGCGCCAGCAGCCAAGACTACACCCCAGGACTAGCGGTCACAGATACGCAGTATTTT
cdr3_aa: CASSQDYTPGLAVTDTQYF

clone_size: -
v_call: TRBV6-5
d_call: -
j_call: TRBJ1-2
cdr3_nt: TGTGCCAGCAGTTACGGTGGGGCTGCGGACTATGGCTACACCTTC
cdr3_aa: CASSYGGAADYGYTF

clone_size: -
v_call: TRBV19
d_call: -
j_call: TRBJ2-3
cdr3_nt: TGTGCCAGTAGTATTACAGACACAGATACGCAGTATTTT
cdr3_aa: CASSITDTDTQYF

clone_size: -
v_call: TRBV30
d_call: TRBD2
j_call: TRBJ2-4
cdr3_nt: TGTGCCTGGAGAGACCAGGGAGGGGCTGGGCTAGCCAAAAACATTCAGTACTTC
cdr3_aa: CAWRDQGGAGLAKNIQYF

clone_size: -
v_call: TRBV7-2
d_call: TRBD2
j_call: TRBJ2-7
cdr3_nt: TGTGCCAGCAGCGAGGGACTAGGAAACGAGCAGTACTTC
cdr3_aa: CASSEGLGNEQYF

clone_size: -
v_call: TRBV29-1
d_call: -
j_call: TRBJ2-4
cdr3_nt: TGCAGCGTCGTAGATGTAGCCAAAAACATTCAGTACTTC
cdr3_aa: CSVVDVAKNIQYF

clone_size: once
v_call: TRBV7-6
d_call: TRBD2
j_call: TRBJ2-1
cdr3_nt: TGTGCCAGCAGCCCCGGACTAGCGACGAGCTCCTACAATGAGCAGTTCTTC
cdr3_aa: CASSPGLATSSYNEQFF

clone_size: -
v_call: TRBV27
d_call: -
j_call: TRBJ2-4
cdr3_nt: TGTGCCAGCAGTTTAAGGGCCCGGGGTCACATTCAATACTTC
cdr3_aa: CASSLRARGHIQYF

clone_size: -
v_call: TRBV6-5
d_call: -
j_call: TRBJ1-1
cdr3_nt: TGTGCCAGCAGTTCCCTAAGCCAAACTGAAGCTTTCTTT
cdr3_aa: CASSSLSQTEAFF

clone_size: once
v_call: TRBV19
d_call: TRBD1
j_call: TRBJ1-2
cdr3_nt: TGTGCCAGTAGTATCTATGGGACAGTATCTTCCAACTATGGCTACACCTTC
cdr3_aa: CASSIYGTVSSNYGYTF

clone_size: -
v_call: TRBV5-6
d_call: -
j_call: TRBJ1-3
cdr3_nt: TGTGCCAGCAGCTTTAGGGGGTTGAGCTCTGGAAACACCATATATTTT
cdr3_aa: CASSFRGLSSGNTIYF

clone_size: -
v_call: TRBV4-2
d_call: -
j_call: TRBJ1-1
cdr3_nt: TGTGCCAGCAGCCGATCCACAGGGAGGGCCGACACTGAAGCTTTCTTT
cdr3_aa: CASSRSTGRADTEAFF

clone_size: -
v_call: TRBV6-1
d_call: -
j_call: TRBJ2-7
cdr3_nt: TGTGCCAGCAGGCGGGACCCGACCGGCGAGCAGTACTTC
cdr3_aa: CASRRDPTGEQYF

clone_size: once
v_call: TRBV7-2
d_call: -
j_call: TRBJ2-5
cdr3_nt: TGTGCCAGCAGCCAGGAGACCCAGTACTTC
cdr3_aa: CASSQETQYF

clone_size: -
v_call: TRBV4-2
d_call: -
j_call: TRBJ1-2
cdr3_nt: TGTGCCAGCAGCCAAGAGGGGGGGAACTATGGCTACACCTTC
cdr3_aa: CASSQEGGNYGYTF

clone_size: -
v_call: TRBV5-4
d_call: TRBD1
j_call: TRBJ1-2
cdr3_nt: TGTGCCAGCAGCGAACGAACAGGGGGCGTATTATGGGGCTACACCTTC
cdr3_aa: CASSERTGGVLWGYTF

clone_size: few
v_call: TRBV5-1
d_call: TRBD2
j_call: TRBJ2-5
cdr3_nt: TGCGCCAGCAGCTGGTCCGGGACTAGCGGCTTCCAAGAGACCCAGTACTTC
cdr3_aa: CASSWSGTSGFQETQYF

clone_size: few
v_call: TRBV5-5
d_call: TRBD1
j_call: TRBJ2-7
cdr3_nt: TGTGCCAGCAGCTTGGACAGGGGTTCCGAGCAGTACTTC
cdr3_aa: CASSLDRGSEQYF

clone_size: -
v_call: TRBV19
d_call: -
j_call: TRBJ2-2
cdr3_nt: TGTGCCAGTACCTCATCCCTGCTAGCGAGAACCGGGGAGCTGTTTTTT
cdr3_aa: CASTSSLLARTGELFF

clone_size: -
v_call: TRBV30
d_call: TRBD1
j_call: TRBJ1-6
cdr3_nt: TGTGCCTGGAGTGTACAACAGGGGAATTCACCCCTCCACTTT
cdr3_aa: CAWSVQQGNSPLHF

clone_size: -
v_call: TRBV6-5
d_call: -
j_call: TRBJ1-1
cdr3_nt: TGTGCCAGCAGCCCCGGGAGGGCGGTCGAAGCTTTCTTT
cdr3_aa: CASSPGRAVEAFF

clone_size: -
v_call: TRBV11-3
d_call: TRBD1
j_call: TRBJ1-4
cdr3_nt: TGTGCCAGCAGACAAGGGACAGGGGGTGAAAAACTGTTTTTT
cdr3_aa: CASRQGTGGEKLFF

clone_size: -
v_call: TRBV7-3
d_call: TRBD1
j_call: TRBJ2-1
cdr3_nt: TGTGCCAGCAGCTTAGGACAGGGGAGCAATGAGCAGTTCTTC
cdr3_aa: CASSLGQGSNEQFF

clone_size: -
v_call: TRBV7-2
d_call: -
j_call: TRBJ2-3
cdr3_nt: TGTGCCAGCAGCCTCCGTAACGGGGATACGCAGTATTTT
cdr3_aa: CASSLRNGDTQYF

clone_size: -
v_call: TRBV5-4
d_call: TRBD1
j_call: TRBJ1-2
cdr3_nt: TGTGCCAGCAGTCCTGGGACAGAGAACTATGGCTACACCTTC
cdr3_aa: CASSPGTENYGYTF

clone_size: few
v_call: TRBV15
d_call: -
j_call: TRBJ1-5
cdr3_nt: TGTGCCACCAGCAGAGATCGCAGCGACAATCAGCCCCAGCATTTT
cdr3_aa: CATSRDRSDNQPQHF

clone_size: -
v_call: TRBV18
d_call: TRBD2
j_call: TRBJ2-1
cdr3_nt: TGTGCCAGCTCAATTACTAGCGGGAGGGCCGGGGCCTACAATGAGCAGTTCTTC
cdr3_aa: CASSITSGRAGAYNEQFF

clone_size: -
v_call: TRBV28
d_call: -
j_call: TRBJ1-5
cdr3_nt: TGTGCCAGCAGTTTCCGAGACAATCAGCCCCAGCATTTT
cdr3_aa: CASSFRDNQPQHF

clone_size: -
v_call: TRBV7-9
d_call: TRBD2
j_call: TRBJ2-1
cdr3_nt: TGTGCCAGCAGCACTAGCGGGAGAATAGGCAATGAGCAGTTCTTC
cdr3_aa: CASSTSGRIGNEQFF

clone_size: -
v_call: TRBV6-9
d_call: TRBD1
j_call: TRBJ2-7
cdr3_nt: TGTGCCAGCAGCCCATCGACAGGGGGCTACGAGCAGTACTTC
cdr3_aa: CASSPSTGGYEQYF

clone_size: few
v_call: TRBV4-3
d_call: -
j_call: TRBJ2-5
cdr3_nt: TGCGCCAGCAGCCCCCATTGGGCACAGGGAGAGACCCAGTACTTC
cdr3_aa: CASSPHWAQGETQYF

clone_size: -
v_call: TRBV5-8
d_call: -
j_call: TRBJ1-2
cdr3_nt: TGTGCCAGCAGCCGGGTTCGACAGATCATTTATGGCTACACCTTC
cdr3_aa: CASSRVRQIIYGYTF

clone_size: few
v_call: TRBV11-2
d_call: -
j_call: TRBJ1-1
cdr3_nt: TGTGCCAGCAGCTTAGATCCGGCGGTGAACACTGAAGCTTTCTTT
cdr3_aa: CASSLDPAVNTEAFF

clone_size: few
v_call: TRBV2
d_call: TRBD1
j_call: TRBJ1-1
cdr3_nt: TGTGCCAGCAGTGAAAGGACAGGGGTAGTTACTGAAGCTTTCTTT
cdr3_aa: CASSERTGVVTEAFF